One and the same sample provided the 31 T cell receptor beta chains below, sequenced in a study of CD8 T cells in Susac syndrome. Reverse transcription used roughly 0.5 to 1 ug RNA and random hexamers. TCRdb analysed the immunoSEQ multiplex PCR reads with MiXCR anew, one entry per CDR3 protein. Of around 130,000 distinct CDR3 sequences detected, 94% appear once; the ten largest clones hold about 0.089%. Sample: CD4+ T cells from PBMCs. The receptors were gathered from a human donor in good health.

The V gene is TRBV7-9, the J gene TRBJ2-3, with unresolved D. The CDR3 totals 13 residues. Per the germline V gene, CDR1 is SEHNR and CDR2 is FQNEAQ (reference sequence). Trimming took off 2 bases at V and 0 bases at J, with 3 bases between the two ends. The CDR3 here is CASSLPSTDTQYF. For the CDR3, the DNA is TGTGCCAGCAGCTTACCTAGCACAGATACGCAGTATTTT.

The chain has TRBV30 and TRBJ1-1; 7 bases line up with TRBD1. From germline, CDR1 is GTSNPN and CDR2 SVGIG (reference sequence). CDR3 length equals 14 residues. J lost 4 bases, V lost 3 bases, and 8 bases had no gene match. Here the CDR3 reads CAWSFIDRATEAFF. The CDR3 region has the DNA TGTGCCTGGAGCTTTATCGACAGGGCCACTGAAGCTTTCTTT.

The chain recombines TRBV29-1 with TRBJ2-1; the match to TRBD2 covers 13 bases. Germline V gives CDR1 SQVTM, CDR2 ANQGSEA. The J segment lost 0 bases and the V segment lost 7 bases, leaving 15 bases of the junction unmatched. The CDR3 has 19 residues. For the CDR3, the DNA is TGCAGCGGTGGACTAGCGGGAGCGTGGACGGGCGGCTCCTACAATGAGCAGTTCTTC. The encoded protein is CSGGLAGAWTGGSYNEQFF.

The chain carries TRBV2 and TRBJ1-1; D possibly corresponds to TRBD1 (5 bases). Germline CDR1 is SNHLY and CDR2 is FYNNEI. V lost 6 bases to trimming and J lost 0 bases, with 14 bases between them. The CDR3 contains 15 residues. In DNA, the CDR3 is TGTGCCAGCAGGAACACGGGGCACGTGAACACTGAAGCTTTCTTT. Its translation is CASRNTGHVNTEAFF.

The J gene is TRBJ1-3, the V gene TRBV20-1; D is possibly TRBD1 (6 bases). Deletions cut 0 bases from V and 4 bases from J, with 16 bases between. The CDR3 runs to 16 residues. CDR1 and CDR2 (germline): DFQATT, SNEGSKA (reference sequence). The CDR3 DNA reads TGCAGTGCTAGAGATCAGGGGAAAGGGGCAGGAAACACCATATATTTT. The encoded protein is CSARDQGKGAGNTIYF.

This clonotype is a singleton in its sample. The rearrangement uses TRBV7-3 and TRBJ1-6; D not resolved. CDR3 length: 13 amino acids. Trimming shortened V by 3 bases and J by 7 bases, and 7 bases separated the two germline ends. CDR1 is SGHTA, CDR2 FQGTGA, per germline. The CDR3 sequence is CASSLEWNSPLHF. The DNA for the CDR3 is TGTGCCAGCAGCTTGGAATGGAATTCACCCCTCCACTTT. Together with reference TRBV7-3 and TRBJ1-6, the CDR3 gives the full variable domain: GAGVSQTPSNKVTEKGKYVELRCDPISGHTALYWYRQSLGQGPEFLIYFQGTGAADDSGLPNDRFFAVRPEGSVSTLKIQRTERGDSAVYLCASSLEWNSPLHFGNGTRLTVT.

This chain uses TRBV28 with TRBJ1-2; a weak D match, TRBD1 (5 bases). Germline V gene lookup returns CDR1 MDHEN and CDR2 SYDVKM. The CDR3 loop spans 11 amino acids. The chain's CDR3 is CALQANYGYTF. In nucleotides, the CDR3 is TGTGCGTTACAGGCTAACTATGGCTACACCTTC.

The CDR3 DNA reads TGTGCCAGCAGTTACGGATCCGGGAGGGCTGGGGCCAACGTCCTGACTTTC. It yields the protein CASSYGSGRAGANVLTF. V usage is TRBV6-5 and J usage is TRBJ2-6, with TRBD2 matching 8 bases. The trim removed 2 bases at V and 2 bases at J, leaving 5 bases unmatched. From germline, CDR1 is MNHEY and CDR2 SVGAGI. The CDR3 runs to 17 residues.

This rearrangement joins TRBV3-1 to TRBJ1-2; a weak D match, TRBD1 (5 bases). Trimming took 4 bases from V and 5 from J, leaving 8 bases between them. The length of the CDR3 is 12 residues. From germline, CDR1 is LGHDT and CDR2 YNNKEL (reference sequence). Here the CDR3 DNA reads TGTGCCAGCAGCCCCGGGACGTATGGCTACACCTTC. Protein product: CASSPGTYGYTF.

V gene TRBV2 combines with J gene TRBJ1-5; D possibly corresponds to TRBD1 (5 bases). The CDR3 extends over 15 amino acids. The V gene lost 1 base and the J gene lost 4 bases, with 11 bases spanning the gap. Germline CDR1 reads SNHLY; CDR2 reads FYNNEI. CDR3 protein: CASSEGGGLNQPQHF. The CDR3 DNA reads as TGTGCCAGCAGTGAAGGTGGGGGACTTAATCAGCCCCAGCATTTT.

This chain uses TRBV10-2 with TRBJ2-7; no clear D. The CDR3 runs to 13 residues. The V gene lost 6 bases and the J gene lost 3 bases, with 12 bases spanning the gap. Germline assignment: CDR1 WSHSY and CDR2 SAAADI. CDR3 coding DNA: TGCGCCAGCAGGTTTGCTAAGAACTACGAGCAGTACTTC. Translating gives CASRFAKNYEQYF.

This rearrangement joins TRBV19 to TRBJ1-4, with D uncertain. V shed 5 bases and J shed 1 base, with 11 bases lying between them. This CDR3 has 15 residues. Germline CDR1 and CDR2: LNHDA and SQIVND (reference sequence). The CDR3 is CASSSLGLTNEKLFF. CDR3 nucleotides: TGTGCCAGTAGTTCTCTGGGATTAACTAATGAAAAACTGTTTTTT.

In this sample, this clonotype turned up once. J is TRBJ2-5 and V is TRBV19, with D hard to call. The germline CDR1 and CDR2 sequences are LNHDA and SQIVND (reference sequence). V was shortened by 3 bases and J by 3 bases, with 14 bases between the two germline ends. This CDR3 contains 15 residues. For the CDR3, the DNA is TGTGCCAGTAGTATCAGCCCCATCCTTAAAGAGACCCAGTACTTC. Amino acid sequence: CASSISPILKETQYF. The variable domain in full, completed from reference TRBV19 and TRBJ2-5, reads DGGITQSPKYLFRKEGQNVTLSCEQNLNHDAMYWYRQDPGQGLRLIYYSQIVNDFQKGDIAEGYSVSREKKESFPLTVTSAQKNPTAFYLCASSISPILKETQYFGPGTRLLVL.

The chain joins TRBV27 to TRBJ2-5; 9 nucleotides agree with TRBD2. The CDR3 totals 16 residues. CDR1 is MNHEY and CDR2 is SMNVEV in the germline V gene (reference sequence). The V segment lost 5 bases and the J segment 2 bases; nucleotides outside the gene matches: 9. For the CDR3, the DNA is TGTGCCAGCAGTCCGACGACTAGCGGTACACAAGAGACCCAGTACTTC. This sequence encodes CASSPTTSGTQETQYF.

The rearrangement uses TRBV7-2 and TRBJ2-5; D call uncertain. V was cut by 5 bases and J by 1 base, with 5 bases left in between. CDR1 is SGHTA, CDR2 FQGNSA, per germline. This CDR3 region has 12 residues. DNA for the CDR3: TGTGCCAGCAGCATGGTCCAAGAGACCCAGTACTTC. Translation: CASSMVQETQYF.

The chain uses TRBV5-4 and TRBJ1-4, with 7 bases identical to TRBD1. CDR3 size: 15 residues. With 0 bases clipped from V and 8 bases from J, the junction kept 7 bases outside the gene matches. Germline V CDR1 and CDR2: SGHNT, YYREEE (reference sequence). Here the CDR3 reads CASSLEGAAREKLFF. CDR3 bases: TGTGCCAGCAGCTTGGAGGGGGCCGCTAGGGAAAAACTGTTTTTT. The entire variable domain, with the rest obtained from reference TRBV5-4 and TRBJ1-4, is as follows: ETGVTQSPTHLIKTRGQQVTLRCSSQSGHNTVSWYQQALGQGPQFIFQYYREEENGRGNFPPRFSGLQFPNYSSELNVNALELDDSALYLCASSLEGAAREKLFFGSGTQLSVL.

The chain links TRBV12-3 or TRBV12-4 to TRBJ2-1; D ambiguous. V was trimmed by 7 bases and J by 3 bases, leaving 10 bases between them. The CDR3 runs to 13 residues. The CDR3 spells CASKLADYNEQFF. The DNA of the CDR3 is TGTGCCAGCAAGCTGGCGGACTACAATGAGCAGTTCTTC.

This chain joins TRBV28 and TRBJ2-7, with 12 positions matching TRBD2. This CDR3 is built from 16 residues. Looked up from germline, CDR1 is MDHEN and CDR2 is SYDVKM. The V and J ends lost 2 bases and 3 bases, in that order; junction bases with no gene match: 5. CDR3 residues: CASSLLTSGGLYEQYF. The DNA of the CDR3 is TGTGCCAGCAGTTTACTGACTAGCGGGGGCCTCTACGAGCAGTACTTC.

The genes are TRBV29-1 and TRBJ2-3; D uncertain. Germline V gives CDR1 SQVTM, CDR2 ANQGSEA. The CDR3 spans 15 residues. Trimming took 2 bases from V and 6 from J, leaving 18 bases between them. The CDR3: CSVERIGSQRDTQYF. As DNA, the CDR3 is TGCAGCGTTGAACGGATCGGGTCCCAGAGGGATACGCAGTATTTT.

This chain connects TRBV6-1 to TRBJ1-5; a weak D match, TRBD1 (5 bases). The CDR3 consists of 14 residues. Trimming removed 6 bases from V and 8 bases from J, with 17 bases in between. CDR1 and CDR2 (germline): MNHNS, SASEGT. The CDR3 sequence: CASSYRSYQEPQHF. CDR3 in DNA: TGTGCCAGCAGCTACAGGAGCTATCAAGAGCCCCAGCATTTT.

This clonotype was recorded once. The chain carries TRBV28 and TRBJ1-4, with D possibly TRBD1 on 5 matching bases. Germline CDR1 reads MDHEN; CDR2 reads SYDVKM. The CDR3 covers 18 residues. Trimming took off 7 bases at V and 5 bases at J, with 26 bases between the two ends. The CDR3 sequence: CASTSVGARFRPNEKLFF. The DNA of the CDR3 is TGTGCCAGCACCTCGGTAGGGGCCCGATTTAGACCGAATGAAAAACTGTTTTTT. The whole variable domain, filled in from reference TRBV28 and TRBJ1-4, reads DVKVTQSSRYLVKRTGEKVFLECVQDMDHENMFWYRQDPGLGLRLIYFSYDVKMKEKGDIPEGYSVSREKKERFSLILESASTNQTSMYLCASTSVGARFRPNEKLFFGSGTQLSVL.

This clonotype appeared a few times. The J gene is TRBJ2-7, the V gene TRBV6-2 or TRBV6-3; 9 bases line up with TRBD2. The germline CDR1 and CDR2 sequences are MNHEY and SVGEGT. This CDR3 contains 15 residues. V was clipped by 6 bases and J by 0 bases; unmatched bases: 6. In DNA, the CDR3 is TGTGCCAGCAGCCTAGCGGGAACCAACTCCTACGAGCAGTACTTC. Protein product: CASSLAGTNSYEQYF.

This clonotype appeared a single time. This sequence joins TRBV5-1 and TRBJ1-5, with 8 bases identical to TRBD1. With V trimmed by 3 bases and J by 0 bases, 2 bases remained unmatched. Per germline, CDR1 SGHRS and CDR2 YFSETQ. The CDR3 runs to 15 residues. The CDR3 here is CASSWGQDSNQPQHF. For the CDR3, the DNA is TGCGCCAGCAGCTGGGGACAGGATAGCAATCAGCCCCAGCATTTT.

The CDR3 sequence is CSASQGSAEAFF. The CDR3 DNA follows: TGCAGTGCTAGTCAGGGTTCGGCTGAAGCTTTCTTT. The chain employs TRBV20-1 and TRBJ1-1; TRBD1 is a possible D gene (5 bases). Germline CDR1 is DFQATT and CDR2 is SNEGSKA (reference sequence). The CDR3 is 12 amino acids. The germline V and J ends were trimmed by 3 bases and 6 bases, with 11 bases remaining between them.

The chain couples TRBV12-3 or TRBV12-4 to TRBJ2-2; 11 positions match TRBD2. Trimming cost V 3 bases and J 5 bases; bases outside gene matches: 5. CDR3 size: 16 residues. CDR3 bases: TGTGCCAGCAGTTTCTTAATAGCGGGAGGGACCGGGGAGCTGTTTTTT. Its protein product is CASSFLIAGGTGELFF.

This clonotype appeared once. This CDR3 reads CASSRQTGHQFF. The CDR3 bases are TGTGCCAGCAGCCGCCAGACAGGACACCAGTTCTTC. This chain links TRBV3-1 with TRBJ2-1, with D perhaps TRBD1 (6 bases). In germline, CDR1 is LGHDT, CDR2 YNNKEL (reference sequence). V lost 4 bases to trimming and J lost 13 bases, with 14 bases between them. The CDR3 totals 12 residues.

The CDR3 region is CSVLGYTEAFF. For the CDR3, the DNA is TGCAGCGTTTTGGGTTACACTGAAGCTTTCTTT. V gene TRBV29-1 combines with J gene TRBJ1-1, with no clear D. The germline V gene has CDR1 SQVTM and CDR2 ANQGSEA. V lost 5 bases to trimming and J lost 3 bases, with 7 bases between them. The CDR3 length is 11 residues.

The chain combines TRBV24-1 with TRBJ2-1; D is possibly TRBD1 or TRBD2 (6 bases each). CDR1 is KGHDR, CDR2 SFDVKD, per germline. The CDR3 extends over 13 amino acids. V was cut by 4 bases and J by 12 bases, with 15 bases left in between. The CDR3 DNA sequence: TGTGCCACCAGTGACCCAGGAGGGGGAGTGCAGTTCTTC. Translation: CATSDPGGGVQFF.

The chain combines TRBV7-8 with TRBJ2-7; no clear D gene. Germline assignment: CDR1 SGHVS and CDR2 FQNEAQ. CDR3 length: 13 amino acids. V lost 5 bases, J lost 2 bases, and 10 bases lay in between. CDR3 amino acids: CASSPRAAYEQYF. In DNA, the CDR3 is TGTGCCAGCAGCCCACGGGCAGCCTACGAGCAGTACTTC.

This clonotype was counted a single time. The chain combines TRBV7-3 with TRBJ2-3; weak D call: TRBD2 (7 bases). The CDR3 is 17 amino acids. Germline lookup yields CDR1 SGHTA and CDR2 FQGTGA. Trimming took off 2 bases at V and 1 base at J, with 16 bases between the two ends. The CDR3 protein is CASSLYPGGQGTDTQYF. In DNA, the CDR3 is TGTGCCAGCAGCTTATATCCCGGGGGGCAGGGCACAGATACGCAGTATTTT. The full variable domain, with the rest looked up from reference TRBV7-3 and TRBJ2-3, is GAGVSQTPSNKVTEKGKYVELRCDPISGHTALYWYRQSLGQGPEFLIYFQGTGAADDSGLPNDRFFAVRPEGSVSTLKIQRTERGDSAVYLCASSLYPGGQGTDTQYFGPGTRLTVL.

This rearrangement joins TRBV7-2 to TRBJ1-3; D not certain. Germline values: CDR1 SGHTA, CDR2 FQGNSA. The CDR3 runs 15 residues. V gave up 1 base and J gave up 2 bases, with 9 bases separating them. This chain's CDR3 is CASSLGPVPGNTIYF. CDR3 nucleotides: TGTGCCAGCAGCTTAGGTCCCGTACCTGGAAACACCATATATTTT.